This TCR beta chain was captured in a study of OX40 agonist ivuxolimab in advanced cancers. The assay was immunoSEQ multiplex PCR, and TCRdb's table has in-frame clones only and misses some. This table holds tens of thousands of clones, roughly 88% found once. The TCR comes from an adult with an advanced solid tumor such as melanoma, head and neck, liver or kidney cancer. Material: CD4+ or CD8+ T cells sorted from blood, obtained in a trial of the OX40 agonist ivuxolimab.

The CDR3 region has the DNA TGTGCCTGGAGTCCCGCAGCGGGGGAACAAGAGACCCAGTACTTC. This codes for CAWSPAAGEQETQYF. This chain uses TRBV30 with TRBJ2-5; 8 bases agree with TRBD2. The CDR3 is made up of 15 amino acids. The J segment lost 2 bases and the V segment lost 2 bases, leaving 7 bases of the junction unmatched. Germline lookup yields CDR1 GTSNPN and CDR2 SVGIG (reference sequence).